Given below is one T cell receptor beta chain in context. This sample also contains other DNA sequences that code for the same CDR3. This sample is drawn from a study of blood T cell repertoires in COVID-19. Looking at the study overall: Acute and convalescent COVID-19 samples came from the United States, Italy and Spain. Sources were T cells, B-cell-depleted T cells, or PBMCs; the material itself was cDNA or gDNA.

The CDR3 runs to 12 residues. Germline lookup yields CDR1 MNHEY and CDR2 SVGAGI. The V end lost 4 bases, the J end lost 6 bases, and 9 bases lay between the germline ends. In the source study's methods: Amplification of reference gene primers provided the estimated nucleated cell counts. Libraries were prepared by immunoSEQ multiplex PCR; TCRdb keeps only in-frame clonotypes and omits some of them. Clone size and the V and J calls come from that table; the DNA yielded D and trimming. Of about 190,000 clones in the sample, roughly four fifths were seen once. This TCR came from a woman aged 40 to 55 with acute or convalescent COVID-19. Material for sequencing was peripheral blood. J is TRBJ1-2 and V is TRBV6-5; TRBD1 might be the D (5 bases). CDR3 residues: CASSFGGDGYTF. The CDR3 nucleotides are TGTGCCAGCAGTTTCGGGGGAGATGGCTACACCTTC.